This T cell receptor (beta chain) was identified during a study of T cell responses to AZD1222 COVID-19 vaccine. Study observations and caveats: Reportedly, nearly half the spike-specific TCRs target unmutated variant regions. Once two AZD1222 doses were given, Spike-specific TCR breadth and depth went up.

Germline lookup yields CDR1 SGHRS and CDR2 YFSETQ. V was shortened by 4 bases and J by 1 base, with 8 bases between the two germline ends. The CDR3 runs to 13 residues. In regard to this clone: The target antigen is unknown.

The data were produced by immunoSEQ multiplex PCR, yet TCRdb's version contains in-frame clones alone and is incomplete. This table holds about 94,000 clones, 85% found once. Specimen: peripheral blood, collected 28 days after the second AZD1222 dose. The chain joins TRBV5-1 to TRBJ1-1, with no clear D. The source is an adult who received the AZD1222 COVID-19 vaccine. In DNA form, the CDR3 reads TGCGCCAGCAGCGCGGTCCCGAACACTGAAGCTTTCTTT. This sequence encodes CASSAVPNTEAFF.